The 23 T cell receptor beta chains presented below share a single source sample, sequenced in a study of blood T cell repertoires in COVID-19. Libraries were prepared by immunoSEQ multiplex PCR; TCRdb keeps only in-frame clonotypes and omits some of them. Here the sample spans 65,000 to 70,000 clones, roughly 73% being singletons. What was sequenced was peripheral blood. These receptors all stem from an older woman with acute or convalescent COVID-19.

The chain is built from TRBV6-5 and TRBJ2-7; TRBD1 matches 8 bases. V gave up 6 bases and J gave up 4 bases; unmatched junction bases: 11. Germline lookup yields CDR1 MNHEY and CDR2 SVGAGI. This CDR3 region has 15 residues. Here the CDR3 reads CASRGGQGHFYEQYF. The CDR3 DNA follows: TGTGCCAGCAGGGGCGGACAGGGACATTTTTACGAGCAGTACTTC.

The chain employs TRBV27 and TRBJ1-5; 8 nucleotides align to TRBD1. The V gene end was trimmed by 6 bases and the J gene end by 1 base; junction bases not matched to a gene: 5. CDR1 MNHEY and CDR2 SMNVEV come from the germline V gene (reference sequence). The CDR3 has 15 residues. The CDR3 nucleotides read TGTGCCAGCAGGAGGACAGGGTTGAGCAATCAGCCCCAGCATTTT. Its translation: CASRRTGLSNQPQHF.

This clone was seen more than once but under ten times. This chain uses TRBV7-8 with TRBJ1-6; no clear D gene. This CDR3 is 15 amino acids long. Germline CDR1 reads SGHVS; CDR2 reads FQNEAQ. Deletions cut 1 base from V and 9 bases from J, with 13 bases between. CDR3 sequence: CASSLVGLGSSPLHF. In nucleotides, the CDR3 is TGTGCCAGCAGCTTAGTAGGACTTGGTAGTTCACCCCTCCACTTT.

Of note for this clone: This same CDR3 is encoded by further DNA sequences in the sample. The chain carries TRBV5-1 and TRBJ1-2; 7 nucleotides agree with TRBD1. This CDR3 spans 15 amino acids. The trim removed 0 bases at V and 3 bases at J, leaving 5 bases unmatched. CDR1 is SGHRS, CDR2 YFSETQ, per germline. CDR3 nucleotides: TGCGCCAGCAGCTTGGGACAGGGACGTGACTATGGCTACACCTTC. This sequence encodes CASSLGQGRDYGYTF. Together with reference TRBV5-1 and TRBJ1-2, the CDR3 gives the full variable domain: KAGVTQTPRYLIKTRGQQVTLSCSPISGHRSVSWYQQTPGQGLQFLFEYFSETQRNKGNFPGRFSGRQFSNSRSEMNVSTLELGDSALYLCASSLGQGRDYGYTFGSGTRLTVV.

V usage is TRBV7-2 and J usage is TRBJ2-2; possible D gene TRBD2, 6 bases. The CDR3 length is 17 residues. CDR1 is SGHTA and CDR2 is FQGNSA in the germline V gene. V lost 1 base and J lost 4, with 16 bases in between. CDR3 amino acids: CASSLVTRTTGTGELFF. CDR3 coding DNA: TGTGCCAGCAGCTTAGTTACGCGGACTACGGGCACCGGGGAGCTGTTTTTT.

The chain is built from TRBV7-9 and TRBJ1-2, with no clear D. V gave up 3 bases and J gave up 3 bases, with 17 bases separating them. The CDR3 has 16 residues. Germline V gene sequence: CDR1 SEHNR, CDR2 FQNEAQ (reference sequence). The CDR3 region is CASSFLLQSTYYGYTF. The CDR3 DNA sequence: TGTGCCAGCAGCTTTCTGTTGCAGTCAACATACTATGGCTACACCTTC.

CDR3 loop: CAWSAAADLTGELFF. CDR3 bases: TGTGCCTGGAGTGCGGCAGCGGACCTCACCGGGGAGCTGTTTTTT. The J gene is TRBJ2-2, the V gene TRBV30, with a weak D call TRBD2 (5 bases). This CDR3 has 15 residues. V gave up 1 base and J gave up 4 bases, with 13 bases separating them. The germline CDR1 and CDR2 sequences are GTSNPN and SVGIG (reference sequence). Supplemented by reference TRBV30 and TRBJ2-2, the full variable domain reads SQTIHQWPATLVQPVGSPLSLECTVEGTSNPNLYWYRQAAGRGLQLLFYSVGIGQISSEVPQNLSASRPQDRQFILSSKKLLLSDSGFYLCAWSAAADLTGELFFGEGSRLTVL.

The V gene is TRBV5-8, the J gene TRBJ1-1, with TRBD1 identical over 9 bases. Germline-derived CDR1 and CDR2 are SGHTS and YDEGEE. This CDR3 has 13 amino acids. Losses at the gene ends were 3 bases for V and 10 bases for J; bases not matched to a gene: 7. CDR3 coding DNA: TGTGCCAGCAGCTCCCGACAGGGGGGGATAGCTTTCTTT. It encodes CASSSRQGGIAFF.

The chain recombines TRBV5-5 with TRBJ1-1; unclear D gene. V lost 4 bases to trimming and J lost 5 bases, with 12 bases between them. The CDR3 is made up of 13 amino acids. CDR1 and CDR2 (germline): SGHKS, YYEKEE (reference sequence). CDR3 sequence: CASSPEVRTEAFF. CDR3 nucleotides: TGTGCCAGCAGCCCGGAGGTGAGGACTGAAGCTTTCTTT. Using reference TRBV5-5 and TRBJ1-1 for the parts outside the CDR3, the full variable domain is DAGVTQSPTHLIKTRGQQVTLRCSPISGHKSVSWYQQVLGQGPQFIFQYYEKEERGRGNFPDRFSARQFPNYSSELNVNALLLGDSALYLCASSPEVRTEAFFGQGTRLTVV.

V is TRBV11-3 and J is TRBJ2-7; D might be TRBD1 (7 bases). The CDR3 loop spans 13 amino acids. The V end lost 5 bases, the J end lost 5 bases, and 13 bases lay between the germline ends. CDR1 and CDR2 from the germline V gene are SGHNT and YENEEA. The CDR3 region has the DNA TGTGCCAGCAGCCGCGGGACAGTCGACGAGCAGTACTTC. As protein: CASSRGTVDEQYF.

V usage is TRBV4-2 and J usage is TRBJ1-1; D is possibly TRBD1 (5 bases). This CDR3 has 13 amino acids. V was pared by 6 bases and J by 5 bases, with 13 bases between. The V gene's germline CDR1 is LGHNA and CDR2 YNFKEQ. CDR3 sequence reads: CASSAGIRTEAFF. Written as DNA, the CDR3 is TGTGCCAGCAGTGCAGGGATTAGGACTGAAGCTTTCTTT.

The rearrangement joins TRBV28 to TRBJ2-5; TRBD2 agrees at 8 bases. Germline trimming cut 3 bases from V and 5 bases from J; bases unmatched to any gene: 20. This CDR3 has 19 residues. Germline V gene sequence: CDR1 MDHEN, CDR2 SYDVKM. CDR3 sequence: CASSFRRGGGQTGGETQYF. As DNA, the CDR3 is TGTGCCAGCAGTTTCCGAAGGGGCGGGGGGCAAACCGGAGGGGAGACCCAGTACTTC.

This chain links TRBV7-9 with TRBJ2-3; D is undetermined. Germline CDR1 and CDR2: SEHNR and FQNEAQ (reference sequence). V was clipped by 1 base and J by 0 bases, with 5 bases between them. The CDR3 is 14 residues long. The CDR3 sequence is CASSLDSSTDTQYF. CDR3 DNA: TGTGCCAGCAGCTTAGACAGTAGCACAGATACGCAGTATTTT.

The chain recombines TRBV6-5 with TRBJ1-2; 7 bases are a match to TRBD1. The CDR3 runs 11 residues. Germline V CDR1 and CDR2: MNHEY, SVGAGI. V dropped 6 bases and J dropped 8; count of bases not matched to a gene: 3. CDR3 in amino acids: CASSRGAGYTF. The CDR3 coding sequence is TGTGCCAGCAGCAGGGGGGCGGGCTACACCTTC.

The rearrangement links TRBV7-6 to TRBJ2-7, with D maybe TRBD2 (6 bases). Germline loops: CDR1 SGHVS, CDR2 FNYEAQ. The germline V and J ends were trimmed by 3 bases and 9 bases, with 15 bases remaining between them. This CDR3 is 13 amino acids long. The CDR3 bases are TGTGCCAGCAGCTTCGGGACTTCATCGGGGCAGTACTTC. It specifies CASSFGTSSGQYF.

This clone was seen only once. The chain combines TRBV5-5 with TRBJ2-1, with TRBD2 matching over 11 bases. CDR1 is SGHKS and CDR2 is YYEKEE in the germline V gene (reference sequence). Trimming took 3 bases from V and 3 from J; bases not matched to a gene: 11. There are 18 residues in the CDR3. The chain's CDR3 is CASSSLAGGSNVYNEQFF. CDR3 in DNA: TGTGCCAGCAGCTCCCTAGCGGGGGGAAGTAATGTCTACAATGAGCAGTTCTTC.

This chain joins TRBV27 and TRBJ1-1, with TRBD1 as a possible D gene (6 bases). Germline assignment: CDR1 MNHEY and CDR2 SMNVEV (reference sequence). The V end was cut by 2 bases, the J end by 8 bases, with 12 bases between. The length of the CDR3 is 13 residues. In nucleotides, the CDR3 is TGTGCCAGCAGTTTAAATGGGCAGGGGGAAGCTTTCTTT. Its translation is CASSLNGQGEAFF.

The chain links TRBV6-5 to TRBJ1-1, with no clear D. The V end was cut by 6 bases, the J end by 6 bases, with 11 bases between. Germline CDR1 and CDR2: MNHEY and SVGAGI. This CDR3 has 12 amino acids. CDR3 DNA sequence: TGTGCCAGCAGCAATCGCGGCCCTGAAGCTTTCTTT. This sequence encodes CASSNRGPEAFF.

Comment on this clone: The junction differs from germline at one of its ends, possibly a read error. This chain links TRBV14 with TRBJ2-7; D is unclear. CDR1 is SGHDN, CDR2 FVKESK, per germline. This CDR3 is 12 amino acids long. The CDR3 here is CASSQVYPILLF. CDR3 DNA sequence: TGTGCCAGCAGCCAAGTCTACCCAATCTTACTCTTC.

V gene TRBV19 combines with J gene TRBJ2-5; 9 bases agree with TRBD1. The CDR3 has 15 residues. Per the germline V gene, CDR1 is LNHDA and CDR2 is SQIVND (reference sequence). Trimming cost V 5 bases and J 4 bases; bases outside gene matches: 8. As DNA, the CDR3 is TGTGCCAGTAGTCTATTGGGACAGGGAGGAGAGACCCAGTACTTC. Translation: CASSLLGQGGETQYF. Filled out from reference TRBV19 and TRBJ2-5, the complete variable domain reads DGGITQSPKYLFRKEGQNVTLSCEQNLNHDAMYWYRQDPGQGLRLIYYSQIVNDFQKGDIAEGYSVSREKKESFPLTVTSAQKNPTAFYLCASSLLGQGGETQYFGPGTRLLVL.

This clone was detected only once. This CDR3 reads CASYDRGDTQYF. Here the CDR3 DNA reads TGTGCCAGCTATGACAGGGGAGATACGCAGTATTTT. This rearrangement joins TRBV27 to TRBJ2-3; TRBD1 aligns across 8 bases. The germline V gene encodes CDR1 MNHEY and CDR2 SMNVEV (reference sequence). The CDR3 covers 12 residues. With V trimmed by 8 bases and J by 5 bases, 3 bases remained unmatched.

The gene calls are TRBV12-3 or TRBV12-4 and TRBJ1-2; the D gene is possibly TRBD1 (5 bases). Trimming stripped 6 bases from V and 4 bases from J, with 12 bases between. The CDR3 is 13 residues long. CDR3 DNA: TGTGCCAGCAGGGCTGGGGCGGCCTATGGCTACACCTTC. It translates to CASRAGAAYGYTF.

This clone was counted between two and nine times. The chain has TRBV9 and TRBJ1-1; 9 nucleotides agree with TRBD1. The V gene end was trimmed by 3 bases and the J gene end by 5 bases; junction bases not matched to a gene: 8. CDR3 size: 15 residues. CDR1 and CDR2 (germline): SGDLS, YYNGEE. This chain's CDR3 is CASSEGGQGWTEAFF. The CDR3, as DNA: TGTGCCAGCAGCGAGGGGGGACAGGGCTGGACTGAAGCTTTCTTT.